What follows describes a single T cell receptor beta chain. Its antigen is still unknown. This specimen belongs to a study of T-cell memory formation after mild COVID-19. Study-level points and caveats: Several responding clones turned up in pre-infection memory, indicating that cross-reactive memory may have taken part.

cDNA libraries for TCR alpha and TCR beta, carrying sample barcodes and UMIs, came from 5'RACE with constant-segment primers. TCRdb called the 5' RACE reads again in MiXCR, with one record for every CDR3 protein. The table lists over 450,000 distinct CDR3 sequences, 20% of them singletons, with around 13% in the top ten. This TCR derives from an adult woman who had mild COVID-19 (a few samples of this study predate the infection). Cell type and time point are not known. Sample: PBMCs or a T cell subset sorted from them (not recorded which).

In DNA, the CDR3 is TGCACCAGCAGCCAAGAACGCTCTGGGGCCAACGTCCTGACTTTC. This gives the protein CTSSQERSGANVLTF. The chain links TRBV1 to TRBJ2-6. TRBV1 is flagged as a pseudogene. The CDR3 runs to 15 residues.